One sample yielded the 28 T cell receptor beta chains listed below, sequenced in a study of T-cell reconstitution after alpha-beta-depleted transplantation in children (dated by TCRdb to 2016 to 2018). The treatment or condition label corresponds to: allogeneic hematopoietic cell transplantation with graft depleted of TCRalphabeta T cells and CD19 B cells. The library relied on PCR. Sequenced on an Illumina HiSeq 2500. To normalize quantification of the TCRbeta repertoire, the TCR libraries were built with molecular barcoding that relied on unique molecular identifiers. The raw public reads went through TCRdb reprocessing: fastp at Q25, MiXCR clone calling, in-frame beta chains kept. Rows merge per CDR3 protein into single entries with the most common DNA and genes. Counted in this sample were about 300,000 distinct CDR3 sequences; roughly 9.1% of them appeared once. The ten largest make up 7.5% of the sample.

The source material was PBMCs, sampled before TCRalphabeta/CD19-depleted stem cell transplant. The receptors were gathered from a boy younger than two with acute myeloid leukemia, due to receive a stem cell transplant.

This clonotype appeared once. The rearrangement uses TRBV15 and TRBJ2-7, with D unresolved. Per germline, CDR1 LNHNV and CDR2 YYDKDF (reference sequence). The CDR3 is 13 amino acids. V gave up 0 bases and J gave up 3 bases, with 6 bases separating them. In nucleotides, the CDR3 is TGTGCCACCAGCAGAGATGGGTTCTACGAGCAGTACTTC. Translating it yields CATSRDGFYEQYF.

Many counts were recorded for this clonotype. J is TRBJ1-6 and V is TRBV2; no firm D call. From germline, CDR1 is SNHLY and CDR2 FYNNEI. V lost 6 bases and J lost 0, with 9 bases in between. This CDR3 spans 15 amino acids. The CDR3 region has the DNA TGTGCCAGCAGGGGCCGGAGCTCCTATAATTCACCCCTCCACTTT. The encoded protein is CASRGRSSYNSPLHF.

This clonotype was found a few times. The chain joins TRBV3-1 to TRBJ2-7, with a possible D match to TRBD1 (6 bases). Germline V gene sequence: CDR1 LGHDT, CDR2 YNNKEL (reference sequence). The CDR3 has 14 amino acids. Trimming stripped 0 bases from V and 9 bases from J, with 15 bases between. Here the CDR3 DNA reads TGTGCCAGCAGCCAAGATTGGTTCAGGGGCTTGCAGTACTTC. Amino acids: CASSQDWFRGLQYF.

This clonotype was recorded many times. The chain employs TRBV2 and TRBJ2-1; TRBD2 is a possible D gene (5 bases). Germline assignment: CDR1 SNHLY and CDR2 FYNNEI. V shed 7 bases and J shed 6 bases, with 7 bases lying between them. CDR3 size: 11 residues. The CDR3 reads CASIEGNEQFF. Written as DNA, the CDR3 is TGTGCCAGCATAGAGGGCAATGAGCAGTTCTTC.

This clonotype was seen only a few times. CDR3: CASQWDRQNTEAFF. Written as DNA, the CDR3 is TGTGCCAGCCAGTGGGACAGGCAAAACACTGAAGCTTTCTTT. The chain uses TRBV5-6 and TRBJ1-1; 8 bases align to TRBD1. CDR1 and CDR2 from the germline V gene are SGHDT and YYEEEE. Trimming removed 7 bases from V and 2 bases from J; junction bases left unmatched: 7. The CDR3 covers 14 residues.

At least ten counts were recorded for this clonotype. The rearrangement links TRBV4-2 to TRBJ2-3; maybe TRBD2 (5 bases). CDR1 and CDR2 (germline): LGHNA, YNFKEQ. This CDR3 has 15 residues. V dropped 1 base and J dropped 2 bases, with 10 bases sitting between them. CDR3 DNA: TGTGCCAGCAGCCAAGGGCTGGACTCCACAGATACGCAGTATTTT. Translating it yields CASSQGLDSTDTQYF.

A few counts support this clonotype. The V and J genes are TRBV11-2 and TRBJ2-7; D perhaps matches TRBD2 (5 bases). The CDR3 is made up of 16 amino acids. Germline assignment: CDR1 SGHAT and CDR2 FQNNGV. V lost 2 bases and J lost 9, with 23 bases in between. Here the CDR3 reads CASSLRYSRGSYLQYF. In DNA, the CDR3 is TGTGCCAGCAGCTTACGATATTCGAGAGGGTCCTATCTGCAGTACTTC.

In its sample, this clonotype was seen many times. The chain links TRBV28 to TRBJ2-3; TRBD1 aligns across 10 bases. The CDR3 is made up of 16 amino acids. V lost 5 bases, J lost 10 bases, and 15 bases stayed unmatched. Germline CDR1 and CDR2: MDHEN and SYDVKM. The CDR3 bases are TGTGCCAGCAGTGCAGCCGGGACAGGGGCCAGGGGAGCGCAGTATTTT. This encodes CASSAAGTGARGAQYF. Combining the CDR3 with reference TRBV28 and TRBJ2-3 gives the whole variable domain DVKVTQSSRYLVKRTGEKVFLECVQDMDHENMFWYRQDPGLGLRLIYFSYDVKMKEKGDIPEGYSVSREKKERFSLILESASTNQTSMYLCASSAAGTGARGAQYFGPGTRLTVL.

The genes are TRBV19 and TRBJ2-3; D remains ambiguous. The germline V gene encodes CDR1 LNHDA and CDR2 SQIVND (reference sequence). V lost 3 bases, J lost 0 bases, and 13 bases lay in between. The CDR3 spans 16 residues. CDR3 coding DNA: TGTGCCAGTAGTATCCTGCCCCCGGACAGCACAGATACGCAGTATTTT. This encodes CASSILPPDSTDTQYF.

There are many counts of this clonotype. The chain combines TRBV5-6 with TRBJ2-7; a possible D gene is TRBD2 (6 bases). V gave up 4 bases and J gave up 1 base, with 12 bases separating them. Germline V CDR1 and CDR2: SGHDT, YYEEEE. The CDR3 spans 14 residues. The CDR3 bases are TGTGCCAGCAGCCCCACTGGGGGGTCCTACGAGCAGTACTTC. Amino acids: CASSPTGGSYEQYF.

This clonotype has a count of ten or more. The V and J genes are TRBV6-5 and TRBJ2-7; possibly TRBD1 for D (5 bases). The CDR3 is 12 residues long. Trimming took off 2 bases at V and 6 bases at J, with 8 bases between the two ends. Germline V gene sequence: CDR1 MNHEY, CDR2 SVGAGI. The CDR3 region is CASSYDRGEQYF. CDR3 DNA: TGTGCCAGCAGTTACGATAGGGGCGAGCAGTACTTC.

The table lists this clonotype with many counts. J is TRBJ1-5 and V is TRBV24-1; D possibly corresponds to TRBD1 (5 bases). Germline CDR1 KGHDR, CDR2 SFDVKD. The CDR3 is 15 amino acids. Trimming stripped 4 bases from V and 4 bases from J, with 13 bases between. CDR3 nucleotide sequence: TGTGCCACCAGTGAAACAGGACGGCGAAATCAGCCCCAGCATTTT. Its protein is CATSETGRRNQPQHF.

Many counts were recorded for this clonotype. The chain is built from TRBV20-1 and TRBJ1-1, with 7 bases lining up with TRBD1. Germline V gives CDR1 DFQATT, CDR2 SNEGSKA (reference sequence). The CDR3 runs 13 residues. Trimming removed 4 bases from V and 4 bases from J; junction bases left unmatched: 6. CDR3 bases: TGCAGTGCTACTACTGACAGGGCCACTGAAGCTTTCTTT. As protein: CSATTDRATEAFF.

This clonotype has at least ten counts. V is TRBV7-3 and J is TRBJ2-3; tentative D call: TRBD1 (6 bases). The germline V and J ends were trimmed by 1 base and 6 bases, with 14 bases remaining between them. CDR3 length: 15 residues. In germline, CDR1 is SGHTA, CDR2 FQGTGA. The CDR3, as DNA: TGTGCCAGCAGCTTAAGCTCGACAGGTTACGATACGCAGTATTTT. Translated: CASSLSSTGYDTQYF.

The chain joins TRBV20-1 to TRBJ1-5; D is uncertain. The CDR3 sequence is 12 residues long. CDR1 is DFQATT, CDR2 SNEGSKA, per germline (reference sequence). Trimming removed 5 bases at V and 4 bases at J, with 9 bases between. This chain's CDR3 is CSAGTMNQPQHF. Here the CDR3 DNA reads TGCAGTGCTGGCACGATGAATCAGCCCCAGCATTTT.

This clonotype was detected ten times or more. The J gene is TRBJ2-2, the V gene TRBV7-8, with D tentatively TRBD1 (5 bases). The CDR3 is 15 residues long. Germline loops: CDR1 SGHVS, CDR2 FQNEAQ. Trimming cost V 3 bases and J 0 bases, with 8 bases left between them. The CDR3 sequence is CASSFRQTNTGELFF. CDR3 DNA sequence: TGTGCCAGCAGCTTCCGACAGACGAACACCGGGGAGCTGTTTTTT.

This clonotype was counted only a few times. The chain uses TRBV7-6 and TRBJ2-3, with D possibly TRBD1 on 6 matching bases. The last part of the DNA fits TRBJ1-3 better; the J call may be wrong. From germline, CDR1 is SGHVS and CDR2 FNYEAQ. The CDR3 is made up of 12 amino acids. The CDR3, as DNA: TGTGCCAGCAACCCCGATAGGGGGTGCATATATTTT. It translates to CASNPDRGCIYF.

This clonotype came up many times. This chain links TRBV4-1 with TRBJ2-7; tentatively, D is TRBD1 (5 bases). Germline assignment: CDR1 MGHRA and CDR2 YSYEKL. CDR3 length: 15 amino acids. Trimming shortened V by 3 bases and J by 1 base, and 13 bases separated the two germline ends. The CDR3 region has the DNA TGCGCCAGCAGCCACGGCACAGGCTTTTCCTACGAGCAGTACTTC. The encoded protein is CASSHGTGFSYEQYF.

This clonotype was recorded many times. This chain connects TRBV12-3 or TRBV12-4 to TRBJ1-2; possible D gene TRBD1, 5 bases. The V and J ends lost 7 bases and 8 bases respectively, with 20 bases between them. The CDR3 is 14 amino acids. Written as DNA, the CDR3 is TGTGCCAGCAACCAGGGCCGGGTCGGTCGGGGCTACACCTTC. This codes for CASNQGRVGRGYTF.

This clonotype was observed at least ten times. CDR3 sequence reads: CSVVSRQGADTQYF. DNA for the CDR3: TGCAGCGTTGTGTCCCGACAGGGGGCGGATACGCAGTATTTT. The rearrangement joins TRBV29-1 to TRBJ2-3; 10 nucleotides align to TRBD1. The germline gives CDR1 SQVTM, CDR2 ANQGSEA. This CDR3 is 14 amino acids long. The junction had 7 bases not matched to a gene; V was cut back by 4 bases and J by 6 bases.

This clonotype was seen ten or more times. This chain uses TRBV5-5 with TRBJ2-7, with TRBD2 as a possible D gene (5 bases). CDR1 SGHKS and CDR2 YYEKEE come from the germline V gene (reference sequence). With 4 bases removed from V and 2 bases from J, the gap between germline ends came to 13 bases. The CDR3 loop spans 14 amino acids. The CDR3 bases are TGTGCCAGCAGCCCGGAAGGCGGGCCCTACGAGCAGTACTTC. Protein: CASSPEGGPYEQYF. Filled out from reference TRBV5-5 and TRBJ2-7, the complete variable domain reads DAGVTQSPTHLIKTRGQQVTLRCSPISGHKSVSWYQQVLGQGPQFIFQYYEKEERGRGNFPDRFSARQFPNYSSELNVNALLLGDSALYLCASSPEGGPYEQYFGPGTRLTVT.

This clonotype was recorded at least ten times. The V call is TRBV7-3, the J call TRBJ2-2, with TRBD1 as a possible D gene (6 bases). Trimming cost V 5 bases and J 4 bases, with 14 bases left between them. Germline CDR1 SGHTA, CDR2 FQGTGA. The CDR3 is 15 amino acids. CDR3 nucleotides: TGTGCCAGCAGCCCAACAGGGTGGGCCACCGGGGAGCTGTTTTTT. It specifies CASSPTGWATGELFF.

This clonotype was seen ten or more times. The V and J genes are TRBV7-3 and TRBJ2-2; a weak D match, TRBD1 (6 bases). The germline CDR1 and CDR2 sequences are SGHTA and FQGTGA. With 4 bases removed from V and 3 bases from J, the gap between germline ends came to 9 bases. This CDR3 comprises 14 residues. The CDR3 protein is CASSSSGDTGELFF. In DNA, the CDR3 is TGTGCCAGCAGCTCCTCAGGGGACACCGGGGAGCTGTTTTTT.

This clonotype was observed at least ten times. The chain employs TRBV12-3 or TRBV12-4 and TRBJ2-7, with 8 bases fitting TRBD1. After removal of 2 bases from V and 9 bases from J, the junction contained 9 bases not matched to a gene. The CDR3 loop spans 14 amino acids. The CDR3 DNA reads TGTGCCAGCAGTTTATCTTACGGACAGGGCTGGCAGTACTTC. Translation: CASSLSYGQGWQYF.

This clonotype was recorded at least ten times. The genes are TRBV5-1 and TRBJ2-7; 11 bases match TRBD2. J was trimmed by 3 bases and V by 4 bases; bases with no gene match: 3. The germline V gene has CDR1 SGHRS and CDR2 YFSETQ. The CDR3 extends over 14 amino acids. CDR3 region: CASSTGTSGYEQYF. The CDR3 coding sequence is TGCGCCAGCAGCACCGGGACTAGCGGCTACGAGCAGTACTTC.

In its sample, this clonotype was seen many times. One end of the junction fails to match germline, which may point to a read error. The chain uses TRBV20-1 and TRBJ2-1; possible D gene TRBD1, 7 bases. This CDR3 comprises 9 residues. Germline CDR1 DFQATT, CDR2 SNEGSKA (reference sequence). The CDR3 spells CSARTGRPF. The CDR3 bases are TGCAGTGCTAGGACAGGGAGGCCCTTC.

A few counts support this clonotype. The J gene is TRBJ1-6, the V gene TRBV28; no clear D. V gave up 6 bases and J gave up 8 bases, with 11 bases separating them. CDR1 and CDR2 (germline): MDHEN, SYDVKM. The CDR3 is made up of 13 amino acids. CDR3 residues: CASSSPRDSPLHF. The CDR3 nucleotides are TGTGCCAGCAGCTCCCCCCGGGATTCACCCCTCCACTTT.

This clonotype was detected many times. The chain links TRBV28 to TRBJ2-4; possible D gene TRBD1, 5 bases. Deletions cut 7 bases from V and 10 bases from J, with 11 bases between. Germline CDR1 and CDR2: MDHEN and SYDVKM. The CDR3 loop spans 11 amino acids. The CDR3 reads CASTFGAIQYF. The CDR3 bases are TGTGCCAGCACCTTTGGGGCGATTCAGTACTTC.